This T cell receptor (beta chain) was sequenced for a study of T cells after yellow fever vaccination. About the research overall: Any fraction with a low cell number was prepared using SMART-Seq v4 Ultra Low Input. Study results and limitations: Repertoires obtained by FACS sorting could include abundant clonotypes that entered as contaminants from the bulk population.

As regards this clonotype: What it binds is not known.

J gave up 10 bases and V 1 base, and 10 bases lay outside the gene matches. The CDR3 consists of 16 residues. Germline V gene data show CDR1 as MDHEN and CDR2 as SYDVKM. Template switching by 5'RACE produced TCR cDNA, adding a universal primer site and UMIs. TCRdb redid the calling of the 5' RACE reads with MiXCR, one entry per CDR3 protein. The sample lists 200,000 to 300,000 distinct CDR3 sequences; approximately 6.3% were seen once. The genes are TRBV28 and TRBJ2-1, with 10 bases fitting TRBD2. Material: CD4+ T cells sorted from PBMCs, obtained on the day of the yellow fever booster vaccination. The clonotype originates from a man aged 25-45 years who received the YFV17D yellow fever vaccine. CDR3 region: CASSLFGLAGVREQFF. The DNA of the CDR3 is TGTGCCAGCAGTTTATTTGGCCTAGCGGGAGTCCGCGAGCAGTTCTTC. Based on the CDR3 plus reference TRBV28 and TRBJ2-1, the full variable domain is DVKVTQSSRYLVKRTGEKVFLECVQDMDHENMFWYRQDPGLGLRLIYFSYDVKMKEKGDIPEGYSVSREKKERFSLILESASTNQTSMYLCASSLFGLAGVREQFFGPGTRLTVL.